This TCR beta chain was recorded in a study of prognosis after radiotherapy for stage I lung cancer. Findings and caveats of the study: The study left the tumor specificity of the expanded TCR clones undetermined. Stereotactic body radiation therapy was followed by fewer unique TCR clones, median 10,088 versus 6,861.

Germline lookup yields CDR1 SGHAT and CDR2 FQNNGV. The V and J ends lost 2 bases and 2 bases respectively, with 8 bases between them. This CDR3 has 14 residues. By two-round multiplex PCR, the TCR beta CDR3 was amplified from genomic DNA. Primers specific to each TRBV and TRBJ gene drove first-round PCR. TCRdb ran MiXCR on the multiplex PCR reads and lists one entry per CDR3 protein. Of about 25,000 distinct CDR3 sequences listed, about 36% are singletons. The sample holds many counts of this clonotype. Its cognate antigen is unknown. This sequence joins TRBV11-2 and TRBJ2-3; no clear D. The source material was PBMCs, sampled before or after stereotactic body radiation therapy (not recorded which). The source of this sequence is a donor aged 50 or older with non-small cell lung cancer. The CDR3 here is CASSLWAYTDTQYF. The CDR3 DNA sequence: TGTGCCAGCAGCTTATGGGCTTACACAGATACGCAGTATTTT.